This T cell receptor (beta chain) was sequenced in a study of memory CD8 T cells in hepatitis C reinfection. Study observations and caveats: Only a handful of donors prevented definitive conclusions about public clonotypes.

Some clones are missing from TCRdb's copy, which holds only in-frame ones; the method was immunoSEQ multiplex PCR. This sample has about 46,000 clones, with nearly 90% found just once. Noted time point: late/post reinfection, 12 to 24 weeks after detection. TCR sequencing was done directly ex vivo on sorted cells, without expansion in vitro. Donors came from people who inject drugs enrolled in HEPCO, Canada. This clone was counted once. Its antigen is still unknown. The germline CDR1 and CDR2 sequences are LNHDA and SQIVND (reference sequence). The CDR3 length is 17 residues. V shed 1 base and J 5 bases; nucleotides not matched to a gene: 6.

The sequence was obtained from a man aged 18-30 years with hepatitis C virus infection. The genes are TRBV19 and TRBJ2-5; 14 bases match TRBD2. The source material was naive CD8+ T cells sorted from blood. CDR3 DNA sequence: TGTGCCAGTAGTATAGGACTAGCGGGAGGGCCTGGGGAGACCCAGTACTTC. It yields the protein CASSIGLAGGPGETQYF.